This TCR beta chain was sequenced for a study of response to subunit inactivated influenza vaccine (dated by TCRdb to about 2018). Study-level background: To follow how T cells responded to a trivalent subunit inactivated influenza vaccine, the researchers relied on deep quantitative profiling of the T cell receptor repertoire.

Library method: RT-PCR. The sequencer listed for this sample is Illumina HiSeq 2500. The public reads were reprocessed in TCRdb via fastp at Q25 and MiXCR, keeping in-frame beta chains. Every distinct CDR3 protein forms one entry, paired with its most common genes and DNA. The sample table contains roughly 710,000 distinct CDR3 sequences; only one count was recorded for approximately 15% of them. 7.5% to 8% of the sample lies in the top ten. On this clonotype itself: Its antigen target is currently unknown. It has no much larger one-base neighbor in the sample; base qualities were not kept.

V trim: 2 bases; J trim: 7 bases; unmatched bases: 13. From the germline V gene, CDR1 is MNHEY and CDR2 is SVGAGI. Its CDR3 holds 17 amino acids, cysteine through phenylalanine. Just the 51-base CDR3 DNA is kept, in frame starting at base 1. Results the study describes overall, beyond this receptor: The authors suggested that each seasonal influenza vaccination may recruit only a limited number of new T cells.

The sequence is built from TRBV6-5 and TRBJ2-3; 9 central bases correspond to TRBD2. The receptor's source is a man in his fifties who received an inactivated influenza vaccine. Donor details come from another sample of the same person, matched by shared clones. The material was PBMCs from blood, obtained approximately 15 days before vaccination. The CDR3 protein is CASSYIASGRSRNTQYF. The nucleotide sequence is given as TGTGCCAGCAGTTACATTGCCAGCGGGAGGAGCAGGAATACGCAGTATTTT.